A selection of T cell receptor beta chains follows, all from one sample in a study of cytomegalovirus exposure and HLA in healthy donors. Profiled with immunoSEQ multiplex PCR; TCRdb holds only in-frame clones, not every one. This sample carries more than 150,000 clones, 77% of them seen once, and the ten largest clones take more than 1.4%. Sample: PBMCs. The origin of the receptors is a man aged 18 to 30 in good health and CMV-seronegative. Each CDR3 is given without its conserved first and last residue. Each record gives: CDR3 protein, J gene, V gene.

ASSLLLANGELF TRBJ2-2 TRBV7-2
ASSSVPVTGEQY TRBJ2-7 TRBV5-1
ASSPRQGLDQPQH TRBJ1-5 TRBV18
ATMRGQGQSYNEQF TRBJ2-1 TRBV15
ASSLLRVTTEAF TRBJ1-1 TRBV11-1
ASSLWEGLGGYT TRBJ1-2 TRBV5-6
ATSRAGIGPAF TRBJ1-1 TRBV15
ASSIVNNYGYT TRBJ1-2 TRBV19
ASSEGHRNYGYT TRBJ1-2 TRBV2
ASRSEDYPADTQY TRBJ2-3 TRBV9
ASSSPDRGTNEKLF TRBJ1-4 TRBV19
SGGQLQTQY TRBJ2-5 TRBV20-1
ASRKGLNYEQY TRBJ2-7 TRBV2
ASSKSGEQY TRBJ2-5 TRBV25-1
ASSQDRGQGYT TRBJ1-2 TRBV4-3
ASSVIQGYNYGYT TRBJ1-2 TRBV2
ASSFRDRGRYEQY TRBJ2-7 TRBV7-8
ASSFPLAGGSDTDTQY TRBJ2-3 TRBV7-2
ASQDRGYSGNTIY TRBJ1-3 TRBV19
ASSQVEGRGYT TRBJ1-2 TRBV14
ASSEAGGQPLYGYT TRBJ1-2 TRBV6-1
ASSLDRVSTDTQY TRBJ2-3 TRBV27
ASSLGTGDRRSVGNSPLH TRBJ1-6 TRBV5-1
ASSSGTSGSYEQY TRBJ2-7 TRBV13
ASTDRNWAGLAF TRBJ1-1 TRBV25-1
ASSQGRNQPQH TRBJ1-5 TRBV4-2
ASSPMAGYTGELF TRBJ2-2 TRBV11-3
APAGYGYT TRBJ1-2 TRBV2
ASSTPGGNTQY TRBJ2-3 TRBV19
ASSVESFAVGSGELF TRBJ2-2 TRBV9
ASSIVGAGLAPGNTIY TRBJ1-3 TRBV19
ASSYSTGGGSEAF TRBJ1-1 TRBV6-5
ASSQDTTQGYSPLH TRBJ1-6 TRBV4-2
ASSVSLGAVGNSPLH TRBJ1-6 TRBV6-1
ASSQELAGGNNEQF TRBJ2-1 TRBV4-1
ASETEDRPYEQY TRBJ2-7 TRBV11-2
ASSFSSPYVEQY TRBJ2-7 TRBV5-6
AISDAGQIFSEAF TRBJ1-1 TRBV10-3
ASSLSGRDEQY TRBJ2-7 TRBV27
ATRRTASYEQY TRBJ2-7 TRBV5-6
ASSSPGTGAKNIQY TRBJ2-4 TRBV19
ASSLAGQGETQY TRBJ2-5 TRBV7-3
ASSRKTSGLYNEQF TRBJ2-1 TRBV7-2
ASSQAWNSGGPLHGELF TRBJ2-2 TRBV4-3
SVEAQGGYGYT TRBJ1-2 TRBV29-1
ASSWDQGNQPQH TRBJ1-5 TRBV18
ASSQVQGVNTGELF TRBJ2-2 TRBV4-3
ASSAWQTTGSPLH TRBJ1-6 TRBV2
ASSFASGGRDTQY TRBJ2-3 TRBV7-9
ASSLVGGGSNTIY TRBJ1-3 TRBV7-6
ASSLTSTGELF TRBJ2-2 TRBV7-9
AIRGERGRETQY TRBJ2-5 TRBV6-1